The clone carrying this TCR beta chain was seen repeatedly, ten times or more. Through Arm-PCR of CDR3 regions and iRepertoire HTBI primers, TCR beta libraries were built. A single record per CDR3 protein comes from TCRdb applying MiXCR to the multiplex PCR reads. The sample carries a few hundred thousand distinct CDR3 sequences, about a sixth recorded once. The sample comes from a study of regulatory T cells in long-lasting Graves disease. Background on the study: Antithyroid drugs had been taken by newly diagnosed Graves' patients for under 3 months.

The time point: newly diagnosed GD, antithyroid drugs for less than 3 months. Making the TCR library involved RNA that had been extracted from PBMCs. In addition, the sample was reused for a study of T cells in Graves' hyperthyroidism and ophthalmopathy. From that paper: The authors' 13 V-J model separated ophthalmopathy from stable hyperthyroidism.

The source of this sequence is a woman between 18 and 30 years old with Graves disease. Material: peripheral blood mononuclear cells (PBMCs), obtained at new diagnosis, from a patient treated with antithyroid drugs.

The CDR3 sequence: CSARDPHGQGVVNEQFF. CDR3 bases: TGCAGTGCTAGAGATCCCCATGGACAGGGTGTGGTTAATGAGCAGTTCTTC. This chain joins TRBV20-1 and TRBJ2-1; 8 bases align to TRBD1. This CDR3 is built from 17 residues. Germline V CDR1 and CDR2: DFQATT, SNEGSKA (reference sequence). V was clipped by 0 bases and J by 7 bases; unmatched bases: 14.